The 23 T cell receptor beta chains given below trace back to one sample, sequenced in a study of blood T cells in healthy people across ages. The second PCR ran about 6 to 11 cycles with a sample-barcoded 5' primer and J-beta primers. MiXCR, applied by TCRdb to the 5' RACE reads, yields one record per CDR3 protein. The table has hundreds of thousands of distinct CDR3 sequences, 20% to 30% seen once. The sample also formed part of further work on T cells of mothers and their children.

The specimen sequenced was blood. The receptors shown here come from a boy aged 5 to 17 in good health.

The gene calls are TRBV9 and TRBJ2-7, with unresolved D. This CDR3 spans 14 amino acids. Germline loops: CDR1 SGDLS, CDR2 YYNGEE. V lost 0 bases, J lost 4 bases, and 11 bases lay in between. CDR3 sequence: CASSVGTAPYEQYF. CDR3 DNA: TGTGCCAGCAGCGTAGGAACTGCGCCGTACGAGCAGTACTTC. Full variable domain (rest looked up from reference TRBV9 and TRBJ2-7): DSGVTQTPKHLITATGQRVTLRCSPRSGDLSVYWYQQSLDQGLQFLIQYYNGEERAKGNILERFSAQQFPDLHSELNLSSLELGDSALYFCASSVGTAPYEQYFGPGTRLTVT.

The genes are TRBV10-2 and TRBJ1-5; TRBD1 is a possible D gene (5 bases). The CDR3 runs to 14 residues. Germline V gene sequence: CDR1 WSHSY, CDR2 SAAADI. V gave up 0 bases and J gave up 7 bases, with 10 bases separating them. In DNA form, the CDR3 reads TGCGCCAGCAGTGAGTCGGGGGGAAGGCAGCCCCAGCATTTT. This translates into CASSESGGRQPQHF.

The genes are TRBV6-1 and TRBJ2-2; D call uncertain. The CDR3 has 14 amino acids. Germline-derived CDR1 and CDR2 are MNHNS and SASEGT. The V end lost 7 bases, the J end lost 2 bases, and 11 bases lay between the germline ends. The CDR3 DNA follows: TGTGCCAGCAACCCGACGAGAAACACCGGGGAGCTGTTTTTT. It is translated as CASNPTRNTGELFF.

The CDR3 DNA follows: TGTGCCACCAGCAGAGATTATGAGGGCTACGAGCAGTACTTC. As protein: CATSRDYEGYEQYF. This chain connects TRBV15 to TRBJ2-7; D is possibly TRBD2 (5 bases). Trimming pared 0 bases from V and 3 bases from J, leaving 9 bases between. Germline V gives CDR1 LNHNV, CDR2 YYDKDF (reference sequence). The CDR3 length is 14 residues.

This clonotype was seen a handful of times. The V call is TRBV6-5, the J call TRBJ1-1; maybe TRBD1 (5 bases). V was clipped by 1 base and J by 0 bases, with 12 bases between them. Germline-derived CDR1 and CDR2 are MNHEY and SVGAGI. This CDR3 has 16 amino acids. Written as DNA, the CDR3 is TGTGCCAGCAGTTACTGGAGTGTGGGGGTGAACACTGAAGCTTTCTTT. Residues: CASSYWSVGVNTEAFF.

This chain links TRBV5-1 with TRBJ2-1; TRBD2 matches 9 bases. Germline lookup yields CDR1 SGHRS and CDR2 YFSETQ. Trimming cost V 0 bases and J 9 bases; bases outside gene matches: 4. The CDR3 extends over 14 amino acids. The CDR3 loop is CASSLEPAGGEQFF. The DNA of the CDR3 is TGCGCCAGCAGCTTGGAGCCAGCGGGAGGTGAGCAGTTCTTC.

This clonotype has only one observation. CDR3 in DNA: TGCAGTGCACAGGGACAGAAAGAGACCCAGTACTTC. Translation gives CSAQGQKETQYF. This chain joins TRBV20-1 and TRBJ2-5, with 7 bases matching TRBD1. The CDR3 has 12 residues. V lost 6 bases, J lost 3 bases, and 4 bases stayed unmatched. The germline V gene encodes CDR1 DFQATT and CDR2 SNEGSKA (reference sequence).

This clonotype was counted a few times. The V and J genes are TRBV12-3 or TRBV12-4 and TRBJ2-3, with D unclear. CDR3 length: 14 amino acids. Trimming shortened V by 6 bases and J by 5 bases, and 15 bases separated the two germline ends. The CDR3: CASRAPRTRDTQYF. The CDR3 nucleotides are TGTGCCAGCAGGGCCCCTAGAACCCGAGATACGCAGTATTTT.

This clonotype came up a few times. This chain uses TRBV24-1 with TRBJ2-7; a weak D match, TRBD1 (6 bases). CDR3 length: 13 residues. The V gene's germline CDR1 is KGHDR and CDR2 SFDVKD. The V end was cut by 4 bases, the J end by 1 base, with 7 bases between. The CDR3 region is CATSEGASYEQYF. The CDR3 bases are TGTGCCACCAGTGAGGGGGCGTCCTACGAGCAGTACTTC.

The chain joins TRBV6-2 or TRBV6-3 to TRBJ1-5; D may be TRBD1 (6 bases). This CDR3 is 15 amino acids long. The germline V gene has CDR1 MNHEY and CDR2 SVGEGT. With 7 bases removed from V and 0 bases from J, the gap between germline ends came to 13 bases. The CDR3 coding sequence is TGTGCCAGCACTCAGGACAGTTTTAGCAATCAGCCCCAGCATTTT. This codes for CASTQDSFSNQPQHF.

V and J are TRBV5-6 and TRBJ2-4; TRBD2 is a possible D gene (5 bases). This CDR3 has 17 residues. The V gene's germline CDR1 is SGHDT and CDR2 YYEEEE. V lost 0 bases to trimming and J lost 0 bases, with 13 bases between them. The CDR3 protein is CASSLGALGEAKNIQYF. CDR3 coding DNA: TGTGCCAGCAGCTTGGGGGCCCTGGGAGAAGCCAAAAACATTCAGTACTTC.

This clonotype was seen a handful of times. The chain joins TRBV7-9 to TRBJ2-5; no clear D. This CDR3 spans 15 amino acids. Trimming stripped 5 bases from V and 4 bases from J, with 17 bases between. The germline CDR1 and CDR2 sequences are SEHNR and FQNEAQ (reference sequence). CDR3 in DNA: TGTGCCAGCAGCCAAGAGACGGCGACGGGAGAGACCCAGTACTTC. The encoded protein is CASSQETATGETQYF. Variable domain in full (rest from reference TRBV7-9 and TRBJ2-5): DTGVSQNPRHKITKRGQNVTFRCDPISEHNRLYWYRQTLGQGPEFLTYFQNEAQLEKSRLLSDRFSAERPKGSFSTLEIQRTEQGDSAMYLCASSQETATGETQYFGPGTRLLVL.

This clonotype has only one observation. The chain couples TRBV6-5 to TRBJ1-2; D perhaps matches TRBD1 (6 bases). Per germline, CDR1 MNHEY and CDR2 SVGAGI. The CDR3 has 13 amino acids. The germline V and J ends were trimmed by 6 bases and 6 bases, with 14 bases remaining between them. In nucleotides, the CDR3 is TGTGCCAGCAGCTGGGGGCAGGGAGATGGCTACACCTTC. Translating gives CASSWGQGDGYTF.

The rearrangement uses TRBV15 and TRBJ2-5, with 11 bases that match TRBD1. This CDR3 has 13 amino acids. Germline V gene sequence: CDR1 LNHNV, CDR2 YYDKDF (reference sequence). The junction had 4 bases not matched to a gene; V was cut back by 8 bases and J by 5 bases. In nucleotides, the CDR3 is TGTGCCACCCGGACAGGGGGCGATGAGACCCAGTACTTC. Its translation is CATRTGGDETQYF.

The CDR3: CASSPGLAYEQFF. CDR3 DNA: TGTGCCAGCAGCCCCGGACTAGCGTATGAGCAGTTCTTC. The chain recombines TRBV6-5 with TRBJ2-5; 9 bases are shared with TRBD2. The DNA end lines up better with TRBJ2-1; the J call may be wrong. Germline CDR1 reads MNHEY; CDR2 reads SVGAGI. The CDR3 is 13 amino acids.

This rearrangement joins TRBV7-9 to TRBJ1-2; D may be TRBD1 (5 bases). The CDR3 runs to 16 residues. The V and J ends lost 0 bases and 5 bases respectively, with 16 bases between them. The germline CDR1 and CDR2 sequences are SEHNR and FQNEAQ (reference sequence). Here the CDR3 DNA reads TGTGCCAGCAGCTTAGCGGGGAGACAGCCGTTATATGGCTACACCTTC. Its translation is CASSLAGRQPLYGYTF. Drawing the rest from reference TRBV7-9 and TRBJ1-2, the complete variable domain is DTGVSQNPRHKITKRGQNVTFRCDPISEHNRLYWYRQTLGQGPEFLTYFQNEAQLEKSRLLSDRFSAERPKGSFSTLEIQRTEQGDSAMYLCASSLAGRQPLYGYTFGSGTRLTVV.

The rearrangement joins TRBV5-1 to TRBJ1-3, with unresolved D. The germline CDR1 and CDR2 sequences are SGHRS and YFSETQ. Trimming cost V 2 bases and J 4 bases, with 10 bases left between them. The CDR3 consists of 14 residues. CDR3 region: CASSFDQGGNTIYF. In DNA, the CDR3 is TGCGCCAGCAGCTTCGACCAAGGAGGAAACACCATATATTTT. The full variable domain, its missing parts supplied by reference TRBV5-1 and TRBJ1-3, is KAGVTQTPRYLIKTRGQQVTLSCSPISGHRSVSWYQQTPGQGLQFLFEYFSETQRNKGNFPGRFSGRQFSNSRSEMNVSTLELGDSALYLCASSFDQGGNTIYFGEGSWLTVV.

CDR3 sequence: CASSLEMVGGPHNEQFF. The CDR3 region has the DNA TGTGCCAGCAGCTTAGAGATGGTGGGAGGGCCCCACAATGAGCAGTTCTTC. This rearrangement joins TRBV11-3 to TRBJ2-1; 7 positions match TRBD2. The germline V gene has CDR1 SGHNT and CDR2 YENEEA. Unmatched junction bases numbered 10, after V lost 0 bases and J lost 5 bases. The CDR3 loop spans 17 amino acids. Combining the CDR3 with reference TRBV11-3 and TRBJ2-1 gives the whole variable domain EAGVVQSPRYKIIEKKQPVAFWCNPISGHNTLYWYLQNLGQGPELLIRYENEEAVDDSQLPKDRFSAERLKGVDSTLKIQPAELGDSAVYLCASSLEMVGGPHNEQFFGPGTRLTVL.

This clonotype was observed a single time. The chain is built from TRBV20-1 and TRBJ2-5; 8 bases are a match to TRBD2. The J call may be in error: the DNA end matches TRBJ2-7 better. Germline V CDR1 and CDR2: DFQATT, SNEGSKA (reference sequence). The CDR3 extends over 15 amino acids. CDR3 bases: TGCAGTGCTAGAGATCTTAGCGGGGAGCCCTACGAGCAGTACTTC. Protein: CSARDLSGEPYEQYF.

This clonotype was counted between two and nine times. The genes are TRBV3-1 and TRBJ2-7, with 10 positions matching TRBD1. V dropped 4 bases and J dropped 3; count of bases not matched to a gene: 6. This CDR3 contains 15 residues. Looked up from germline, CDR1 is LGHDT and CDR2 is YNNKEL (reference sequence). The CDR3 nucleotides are TGTGCCAGCAGCCGCTCGGGACAGGGGATCTACGAGCAGTACTTC. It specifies CASSRSGQGIYEQYF.

CDR3 region: CASSQDPDDQPQHF. CDR3 bases: TGTGCCAGCAGCCAGGATCCGGACGATCAGCCCCAGCATTTT. The chain is built from TRBV3-1 and TRBJ1-5; D remains unclear. Trimming stripped 3 bases from V and 5 bases from J, with 11 bases between. Germline lookup yields CDR1 LGHDT and CDR2 YNNKEL (reference sequence). The CDR3 extends over 14 amino acids.

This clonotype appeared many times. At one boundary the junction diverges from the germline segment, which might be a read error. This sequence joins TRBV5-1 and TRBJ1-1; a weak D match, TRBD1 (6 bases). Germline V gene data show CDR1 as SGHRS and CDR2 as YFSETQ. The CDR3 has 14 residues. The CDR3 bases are TGTGCCAGCAGCCCCAGGACAGAGAACACTGAAGCTTTCTTT. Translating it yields CASSPRTENTEAFF.

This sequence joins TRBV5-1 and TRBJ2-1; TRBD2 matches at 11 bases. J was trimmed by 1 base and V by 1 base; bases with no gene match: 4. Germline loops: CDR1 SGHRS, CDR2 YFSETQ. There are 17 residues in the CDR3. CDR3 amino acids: CASSLLTSGRSYNEQFF. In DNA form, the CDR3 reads TGCGCCAGCAGCTTGCTAACTAGCGGGAGATCCTACAATGAGCAGTTCTTC.